The clone carrying this TCR beta chain appeared many times. The data are from a study of T cells in Graves' hyperthyroidism and ophthalmopathy. In the study overall: The initial diagnosis was the point when peripheral blood was collected, ahead of any treatment.

TCR beta CDR3 regions were amplified from RNA. RT-PCR in the first round (using the HTBI primer set) targeted the TCR CDR3. TCRdb used MiXCR to reprocess the multiplex PCR reads, holding one entry per CDR3 protein. Of 550,000 to 600,000 distinct CDR3 sequences in the sample, about 14% are singletons; the top ten hold roughly 7%. Trimming stripped 4 bases from V and 2 bases from J, with 13 bases between. The CDR3 is 15 amino acids. The germline V gene has CDR1 SNHLY and CDR2 FYNNEI. Enrolled ophthalmopathy patients presented with a Clinical Activity Score of at least 3, a NOSPECS grade of at least 4, and disease duration under 3 months.

The receptor comes from a woman aged 18-35 years with Graves' ophthalmopathy. The sample taken for sequencing was blood. V is TRBV2 and J is TRBJ2-3, with D maybe TRBD2 (5 bases). CDR3 nucleotides: TGTGCCAGCAGTGTTGGGCTAGCAGTCACAGATACGCAGTATTTT. This translates into CASSVGLAVTDTQYF.